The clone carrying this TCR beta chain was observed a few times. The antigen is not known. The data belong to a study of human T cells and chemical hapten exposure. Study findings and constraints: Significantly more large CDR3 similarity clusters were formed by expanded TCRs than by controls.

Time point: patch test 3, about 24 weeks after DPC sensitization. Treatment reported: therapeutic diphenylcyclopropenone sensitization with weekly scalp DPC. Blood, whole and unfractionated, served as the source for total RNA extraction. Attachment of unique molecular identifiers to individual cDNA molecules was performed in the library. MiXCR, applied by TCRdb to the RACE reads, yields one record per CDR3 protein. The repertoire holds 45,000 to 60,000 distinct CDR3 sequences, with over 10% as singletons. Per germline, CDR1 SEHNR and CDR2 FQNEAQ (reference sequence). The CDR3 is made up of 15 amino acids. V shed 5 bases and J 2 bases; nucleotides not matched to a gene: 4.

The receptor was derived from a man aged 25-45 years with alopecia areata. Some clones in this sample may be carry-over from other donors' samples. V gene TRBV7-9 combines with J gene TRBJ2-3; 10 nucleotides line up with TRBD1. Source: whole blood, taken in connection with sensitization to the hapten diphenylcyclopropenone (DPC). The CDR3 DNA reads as TGTGCCAGCAGCCGGGGGACAGGGGACACAGATACGCAGTATTTT. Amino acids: CASSRGTGDTDTQYF. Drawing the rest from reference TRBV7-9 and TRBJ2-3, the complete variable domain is DTGVSQNPRHKITKRGQNVTFRCDPISEHNRLYWYRQTLGQGPEFLTYFQNEAQLEKSRLLSDRFSAERPKGSFSTLEIQRTEQGDSAMYLCASSRGTGDTDTQYFGPGTRLTVL.